This T cell receptor (beta chain) was sequenced in a study of cytomegalovirus exposure and HLA in healthy donors. General observations from the study: 87-base-pair reads could not separate some V segments, including TRBV6-2 and TRBV6-3.

Notes on this clone: Its antigen is not identified.

Amplification used 60 Vbeta primers and 13 Jbeta primers. TCRdb's table, derived via immunoSEQ multiplex PCR, lists solely in-frame clones and lacks some. The sample has some 120,000 clones, over 15% seen once. Germline V gives CDR1 SGHAT, CDR2 FQNNGV. The V gene lost 1 base and the J gene lost 3 bases, with 11 bases spanning the gap. The CDR3 is 15 amino acids. The receptor was derived from a woman aged 18-29 years in good health and CMV-seronegative. The gene calls are TRBV11-2 and TRBJ2-3; D is uncertain. Material: PBMCs. The CDR3 DNA is TGTGCCAGCAGCTTAGTCAGATCGTTAACAGATACGCAGTATTTT. Encoded protein: CASSLVRSLTDTQYF.